A single TCR beta chain is shown here with its context. Antigen unknown. The sample is drawn from a study of cytomegalovirus exposure and HLA in healthy donors. Germline CDR1 reads SGHAT; CDR2 reads FQNNGV. The ends were cut back, 3 bases at V and 1 base at J, with 13 bases in the middle. CDR3 length: 15 amino acids. Findings and limits, study-wide: Specificity for CMV antigens was confirmed in vitro for three of the CMV-associated chains. The tendency of first-cohort TCR clusters to co-occur in the 120 or so validation repertoires was identified by a subsequent analysis. High sensitivity and specificity were reportedly achieved when the classifier diagnosed cytomegalovirus status.

Sequencing was performed with immunoSEQ multiplex PCR; in TCRdb, only in-frame clones are kept and a portion is missing. The sample contains approximately 150,000 clones, roughly nine tenths of which appear only once. The donors belonged to the roughly 130-subject validation cohort, separate from the approximately 670-subject first cohort. The TCR comes from a man aged 18 to 29 in good health and CMV-seronegative. This rearrangement joins TRBV11-2 to TRBJ2-7; the D gene is possibly TRBD1 (6 bases). Sequencing was done on a sample of PBMCs. CDR3 sequence (DNA): TGTGCCAGCAGCTTTCCGGGACACCCGTCCTACGAGCAGTACTTC. Protein product: CASSFPGHPSYEQYF.